The 10 T cell receptor beta chains below come from one sample, sequenced in a study of blood T cells in healthy people across ages. Combining a sample-barcoded 5' primer with a J-beta primer mix, a second PCR ran for 7 to 11 cycles. TCRdb analysed the 5' RACE reads with MiXCR anew, one entry per CDR3 protein. The sample consists of hundreds of thousands of distinct CDR3 sequences, 32% of them appearing once. The sequenced material came from blood. These receptors came from a woman aged 80 or over in good health.

This clonotype was observed at least ten times. J is TRBJ2-3 and V is TRBV19; D might be TRBD2 (5 bases). Per germline, CDR1 LNHDA and CDR2 SQIVND (reference sequence). The length of the CDR3 is 14 residues. The V gene lost 5 bases and the J gene lost 4 bases, with 13 bases spanning the gap. The CDR3 loop reads CASSVDSRPDTQYF. For the CDR3, the DNA is TGTGCCAGTAGTGTGGACTCCCGACCAGATACGCAGTATTTT.

The genes are TRBV6-2 or TRBV6-3 and TRBJ2-7; D may be TRBD1 (6 bases). Germline assignment: CDR1 MNHEY and CDR2 SVGEGT. The CDR3 covers 14 residues. Trimming pared 6 bases from V and 3 bases from J, leaving 15 bases between. The CDR3 reads CASRDVGANYEQYF. In DNA, the CDR3 is TGTGCCAGCAGGGACGTGGGGGCAAACTACGAGCAGTACTTC.

At least ten counts were recorded for this clonotype. The chain carries TRBV5-1 and TRBJ1-2; D is unclear. Trimming removed 4 bases at V and 8 bases at J, with 12 bases between. In germline, CDR1 is SGHRS, CDR2 YFSETQ. The CDR3 length is 12 residues. The CDR3 DNA sequence: TGCGCCAGCAGCGTCGGAGACGGAGGCTACACCTTC. Translation: CASSVGDGGYTF.

This clonotype was counted ten times or more. The chain links TRBV12-3 or TRBV12-4 to TRBJ1-2, with a possible D match to TRBD1 (5 bases). The V gene lost 8 bases and the J gene lost 7 bases, with 14 bases spanning the gap. The CDR3 sequence is 12 residues long. This CDR3 reads CASSRAGTGYTF. Written as DNA, the CDR3 is TGTGCCAGCTCCCGCGCCGGGACTGGCTACACCTTC.

As concerns this clonotype: A read error may be the cause here, since a much bigger clone is one base away. The chain combines TRBV12-3 or TRBV12-4 with TRBJ2-2, with a possible D match to TRBD2 (6 bases). The CDR3 totals 12 residues. The CDR3 reads CASRENAGGLFF. DNA for the CDR3: TGTGCCAGCAGGGAAAATGCCGGGGGGCTGTTTTTT.

This clonotype was counted at least ten times. The chain has TRBV20-1 and TRBJ2-5; 9 bases align to TRBD2. Germline values: CDR1 DFQATT, CDR2 SNEGSKA (reference sequence). The CDR3 is 13 amino acids. Trimming cost V 5 bases and J 11 bases; bases outside gene matches: 12. CDR3 sequence reads: CSAYTGTSTEQYF. The CDR3 DNA sequence: TGCAGTGCTTATACCGGGACTAGCACAGAGCAGTACTTC.

Concerning this clonotype: This may stem from a read error, because a much larger clone lies one nucleotide away. The rearrangement links TRBV5-4 to TRBJ2-1; 8 positions match TRBD2. This CDR3 contains 15 residues. Per the germline V gene, CDR1 is SGHNT and CDR2 is YYREEE (reference sequence). Germline trimming cut 4 bases from V and 8 bases from J; bases unmatched to any gene: 11. The CDR3 here is CASSPRGGRYDEQFF. The CDR3 region has the DNA TGTGCCAGCAGCCCCCGGGGGGGGAGATACGATGAGCAGTTCTTC.

At least ten counts were recorded for this clonotype. It is unclear where the CDR3 begins or ends on the DNA, so no DNA is shown, and the CDR3 is as TCRdb lists it. J is TRBJ2-5 and V is TRBV12-3 or TRBV12-4; TRBD1, the table's D call, was not compared with the DNA. With termini counted, the CDR3 has 15 amino acids. The CDR3 region is CASSSSGLGGETQYF.

This clonotype was seen at least ten times. The V gene is TRBV5-1, the J gene TRBJ2-3; D is uncertain. The CDR3 is 15 amino acids. Trimming removed 4 bases at V and 0 bases at J, with 12 bases between. Germline assignment: CDR1 SGHRS and CDR2 YFSETQ. This chain's CDR3 is CASSPLGASTDTQYF. CDR3 in DNA: TGCGCCAGCAGCCCCCTCGGAGCGAGCACAGATACGCAGTATTTT.

The chain combines TRBV7-2 with TRBJ1-4; tentative D call: TRBD1 (5 bases). The CDR3 length is 16 residues. The V end was cut by 4 bases, the J end by 6 bases, with 18 bases between. Germline V gene lookup returns CDR1 SGHTA and CDR2 FQGNSA. CDR3 in amino acids: CASSYWGEIGDEKLFF. CDR3 in DNA: TGTGCCAGCAGCTATTGGGGGGAGATAGGCGATGAAAAACTGTTTTTT.